The 31 T cell receptor beta chains reported below all come from one sample, sequenced in a study of cytomegalovirus exposure and HLA in healthy donors. The PCR contained 60 Vbeta and 13 Jbeta primers. Profiled with immunoSEQ multiplex PCR; TCRdb holds only in-frame clones, not every one. The data contain 100,000 to 150,000 clones, 66% of them singletons. Sequenced sample: PBMCs. The receptors shown here come from a man aged 18 to 30 in good health and CMV-seronegative.

This chain links TRBV28 with TRBJ2-1; possibly TRBD2 for D (6 bases). The length of the CDR3 is 12 residues. V dropped 2 bases and J dropped 7 bases, with 6 bases sitting between them. Germline CDR1 is MDHEN and CDR2 is SYDVKM. This chain's CDR3 is CASSLGGNEQFF. DNA for the CDR3: TGTGCCAGCAGTTTAGGGGGGAATGAGCAGTTCTTC.

This chain connects TRBV4-2 to TRBJ2-1; the match to TRBD1 covers 8 bases. The V gene's germline CDR1 is LGHNA and CDR2 YNFKEQ. This CDR3 has 16 residues. After removal of 2 bases from V and 2 bases from J, the junction contained 5 bases not matched to a gene. The DNA of the CDR3 is TGTGCCAGCAGCCAACTGGGCAGGGGGCCCTACAATGAGCAGTTCTTC. Translation gives CASSQLGRGPYNEQFF.

The chain employs TRBV14 and TRBJ2-7; 7 bases agree with TRBD2. Germline CDR1 reads SGHDN; CDR2 reads FVKESK. After removal of 4 bases from V and 2 bases from J, the junction contained 11 bases not matched to a gene. This CDR3 is 16 amino acids long. CDR3 region: CASSPVRGAGTYEQYF. CDR3 nucleotide sequence: TGTGCCAGCAGCCCCGTCCGTGGAGCGGGGACCTACGAGCAGTACTTC.

The rearrangement joins TRBV6-5 to TRBJ1-5; a possible D gene is TRBD1 (6 bases). The CDR3 extends over 14 amino acids. Trimming shortened V by 7 bases and J by 3 bases, and 13 bases separated the two germline ends. Germline values: CDR1 MNHEY, CDR2 SVGAGI. This CDR3 reads CASKRGGVNQPQHF. The CDR3 bases are TGTGCCAGCAAACGAGGGGGGGTCAATCAGCCCCAGCATTTT.

This chain links TRBV29-1 with TRBJ1-3; TRBD1 agrees at 8 bases. The V and J ends lost 0 bases and 1 base, in that order; junction bases with no gene match: 2. The germline CDR1 and CDR2 sequences are SQVTM and ANQGSEA. The CDR3 runs to 15 residues. This CDR3 is CSVEDRGRSGNTIYF. The CDR3 DNA is TGCAGCGTTGAAGACAGGGGGCGTTCTGGAAACACCATATATTTT.

This clone has a single count. Different DNA sequences within this sample yield the same CDR3. J is TRBJ2-3 and V is TRBV13; weak D call: TRBD2 (6 bases). V was clipped by 4 bases and J by 0 bases, with 14 bases between them. Germline CDR1 reads PRHDT; CDR2 reads FYEKMQ (reference sequence). The CDR3 runs 16 residues. The CDR3, as DNA: TGTGCCAGCAGCTCCGGGACCAGCGGGAGCACAGATACGCAGTATTTT. This codes for CASSSGTSGSTDTQYF.

This clone was detected only once. The V gene is TRBV9, the J gene TRBJ2-2, with 9 bases matching TRBD2. The CDR3 is made up of 16 amino acids. After removal of 3 bases from V and 2 bases from J, the junction contained 5 bases not matched to a gene. Germline lookup yields CDR1 SGDLS and CDR2 YYNGEE. The CDR3 sequence is CASSASGRLNTGELFF. In nucleotides, the CDR3 is TGTGCCAGCAGCGCCAGCGGGAGGCTAAACACCGGGGAGCTGTTTTTT.

This clone came up a few times. The gene calls are TRBV11-2 and TRBJ2-2; D may be TRBD1 (5 bases). The ends were cut back, 2 bases at V and 2 bases at J, with 6 bases in the middle. This CDR3 contains 14 residues. Germline-derived CDR1 and CDR2 are SGHAT and FQNNGV. CDR3 sequence (DNA): TGTGCCAGCAGCTTAACAGGAAACACCGGGGAGCTGTTTTTT. This encodes CASSLTGNTGELFF.

This chain connects TRBV25-1 to TRBJ2-1; TRBD2 aligns across 9 bases. The CDR3 has 16 amino acids. V lost 7 bases and J lost 3; bases outside the gene matches: 10. The germline V gene encodes CDR1 MGHDK and CDR2 SYGVNS. CDR3 loop: CASTGTSRINYNEQFF. The CDR3 bases are TGTGCCAGCACAGGGACTAGCAGAATAAACTACAATGAGCAGTTCTTC. The full variable domain, with the rest looked up from reference TRBV25-1 and TRBJ2-1, is EADIYQTPRYLVIGTGKKITLECSQTMGHDKMYWYQQDPGMELHLIHYSYGVNSTEKGDLSSESTVSRIRTEHFPLTLESARPSHTSQYLCASTGTSRINYNEQFFGPGTRLTVL.

This rearrangement joins TRBV2 to TRBJ1-5; D ambiguous. Looked up from germline, CDR1 is SNHLY and CDR2 is FYNNEI. The CDR3 length is 14 residues. V dropped 10 bases and J dropped 5 bases, with 18 bases sitting between them. CDR3 sequence (DNA): TGTGCCACTGCCGAGGCGGGGAAGGATCAGCCCCAGCATTTT. Translating gives CATAEAGKDQPQHF.

Here the CDR3 DNA reads TGTGCCAGCAGTGAAGTAGCAGACACAGATACGCAGTATTTT. Translation gives CASSEVADTDTQYF. The genes are TRBV2 and TRBJ2-3; no clear D gene. This CDR3 contains 14 residues. With 1 base removed from V and 2 bases from J, the gap between germline ends came to 7 bases. From germline, CDR1 is SNHLY and CDR2 FYNNEI.

This clone was counted a few times. This chain links TRBV5-4 with TRBJ2-7; D unclear. The V and J ends lost 0 bases and 6 bases respectively, with 4 bases between them. Germline V gene lookup returns CDR1 SGHNT and CDR2 YYREEE (reference sequence). This CDR3 spans 11 amino acids. This CDR3 reads CASSLESEQYF. For the CDR3, the DNA is TGTGCCAGCAGCTTGGAGAGCGAGCAGTACTTC.

The rearrangement links TRBV5-1 to TRBJ2-1; D call uncertain. There are 13 residues in the CDR3. Germline values: CDR1 SGHRS, CDR2 YFSETQ. Trimming removed 1 base from V and 5 bases from J, with 7 bases in between. The CDR3 DNA reads TGCGCCAGCAGCTTGTACAATAACAATGAGCAGTTCTTC. Translating gives CASSLYNNNEQFF.

The chain links TRBV2 to TRBJ2-1, with TRBD2 matching over 7 bases. V trimming: 1 base; J trimming: 8 bases; junction bases outside the gene matches: 11. Per the germline V gene, CDR1 is SNHLY and CDR2 is FYNNEI. The CDR3 totals 16 residues. Here the CDR3 DNA reads TGTGCCAGCAGTGAAGAGGCGGGAGTCCCTAGAGATGAGCAGTTCTTC. Translated, it gives CASSEEAGVPRDEQFF.

This clone was detected a few times. The V and J genes are TRBV28 and TRBJ1-4, with a possible D match to TRBD1 (6 bases). Trimming shortened V by 2 bases and J by 10 bases, and 20 bases separated the two germline ends. This CDR3 comprises 16 residues. The germline V gene has CDR1 MDHEN and CDR2 SYDVKM. Here the CDR3 reads CASSLPGHDQRGKLFF. CDR3 sequence (DNA): TGTGCCAGCAGTTTACCGGGACACGACCAGAGGGGAAAACTGTTTTTT.

V is TRBV10-2 and J is TRBJ2-1, with 8 nucleotides matching TRBD2. J gave up 14 bases and V 1 base, and 7 bases lay outside the gene matches. Germline CDR1 WSHSY, CDR2 SAAADI. The CDR3 is 13 residues long. As DNA, the CDR3 is TGCGCCAGCAGTGAGTTGTTCGGGACTAGAAAGTTCTTC. This encodes CASSELFGTRKFF.

The V and J genes are TRBV5-6 and TRBJ2-3, with 10 bases matching TRBD2. V trimming: 0 bases; J trimming: 0 bases; junction bases outside the gene matches: 7. The CDR3 loop spans 18 amino acids. CDR1 is SGHDT and CDR2 is YYEEEE in the germline V gene. The CDR3 DNA is TGTGCCAGCAGCTTGGGGCTAGCGGGGGTTTCTAGCACAGATACGCAGTATTTT. Translation gives CASSLGLAGVSSTDTQYF. The variable domain in full, completed from reference TRBV5-6 and TRBJ2-3, reads DAGVTQSPTHLIKTRGQQVTLRCSPKSGHDTVSWYQQALGQGPQFIFQYYEEEERQRGNFPDRFSGHQFPNYSSELNVNALLLGDSALYLCASSLGLAGVSSTDTQYFGPGTRLTVL.

The chain recombines TRBV19 with TRBJ1-2; 8 bases agree with TRBD1. Germline V gene data show CDR1 as LNHDA and CDR2 as SQIVND (reference sequence). Trimming cost V 5 bases and J 0 bases; bases outside gene matches: 11. The CDR3 consists of 17 residues. This CDR3 reads CASSPSVGDRTNYGYTF. The CDR3 coding sequence is TGTGCCAGTAGTCCCTCGGTGGGGGACAGGACTAACTATGGCTACACCTTC.

The genes are TRBV27 and TRBJ2-3; 12 nucleotides match TRBD2. There are 19 residues in the CDR3. J gave up 0 bases and V 2 bases, and 9 bases lay outside the gene matches. The germline gives CDR1 MNHEY, CDR2 SMNVEV (reference sequence). The CDR3 spells CASSLRRLAGVLSTDTQYF. CDR3 DNA sequence: TGTGCCAGCAGTTTACGGAGACTAGCGGGAGTGCTGAGCACAGATACGCAGTATTTT.

The gene calls are TRBV28 and TRBJ1-5, with D perhaps TRBD1 (6 bases). Between the trimmed V and J ends, which lost 3 bases and 2 bases, there was a span of 14 bases. This CDR3 is built from 16 residues. Germline CDR1 reads MDHEN; CDR2 reads SYDVKM. This CDR3 is CASSFWGGAGNQPQHF. In DNA form, the CDR3 reads TGTGCCAGCAGTTTTTGGGGGGGCGCTGGCAATCAGCCCCAGCATTTT.

The V call is TRBV6-6, the J call TRBJ2-3; a possible D gene is TRBD2 (7 bases). V was trimmed by 8 bases and J by 4 bases, leaving 16 bases between them. This CDR3 has 14 amino acids. The germline gives CDR1 MNHNY, CDR2 SVGAGI (reference sequence). Here the CDR3 DNA reads TGTGCCAGCGGGGTGGGGGGGGCCCCAGATACGCAGTATTTT. As protein: CASGVGGAPDTQYF.

The chain combines TRBV5-4 with TRBJ2-1; 8 bases align to TRBD2. This CDR3 contains 15 residues. V lost 7 bases to trimming and J lost 4 bases; unmatched junction nucleotides: 10. Germline lookup yields CDR1 SGHNT and CDR2 YYREEE (reference sequence). The DNA of the CDR3 is TGTGCCAGCGCCGCCGGGGGGGCCTTTTACAATGAGCAGTTCTTC. Its translation: CASAAGGAFYNEQFF.

The chain couples TRBV28 to TRBJ2-3, with TRBD2 matching 14 bases. CDR1 and CDR2 (germline): MDHEN, SYDVKM. This CDR3 comprises 18 residues. With V trimmed by 7 bases and J by 5 bases, 14 bases remained unmatched. The CDR3 loop is CASTPSGLAGGHGDTQYF. The CDR3 coding sequence is TGTGCCAGCACCCCCTCCGGACTAGCGGGGGGCCACGGAGATACGCAGTATTTT.

The chain recombines TRBV7-9 with TRBJ1-4; 7 bases line up with TRBD1. J gave up 5 bases and V 5 bases, and 5 bases lay outside the gene matches. The CDR3 totals 14 residues. Germline V lookup: CDR1 SEHNR, CDR2 FQNEAQ (reference sequence). The chain's CDR3 is CASSEDRANEKLFF. DNA for the CDR3: TGTGCCAGCAGCGAAGACAGGGCAAATGAAAAACTGTTTTTT. The whole variable domain, filled in from reference TRBV7-9 and TRBJ1-4, reads DTGVSQNPRHKITKRGQNVTFRCDPISEHNRLYWYRQTLGQGPEFLTYFQNEAQLEKSRLLSDRFSAERPKGSFSTLEIQRTEQGDSAMYLCASSEDRANEKLFFGSGTQLSVL.

The chain recombines TRBV4-2 with TRBJ2-2; D gene ambiguous. Trimming took off 1 base at V and 6 bases at J, with 12 bases between the two ends. CDR3 size: 15 residues. CDR1 is LGHNA and CDR2 is YNFKEQ in the germline V gene. The CDR3 nucleotides read TGTGCCAGCAGCCAAGTGGCCGGCCAGGCCGGGGAGCTGTTTTTT. Its translation: CASSQVAGQAGELFF.

Comment on this clone: The same CDR3 is also encoded by other DNA sequences in this sample. The chain employs TRBV27 and TRBJ2-7; D possibly corresponds to TRBD1 (6 bases). This CDR3 is 14 amino acids long. Germline V gene lookup returns CDR1 MNHEY and CDR2 SMNVEV (reference sequence). The V end was cut by 0 bases, the J end by 2 bases, with 8 bases between. The CDR3 reads CASSLSRTAYEQYF. CDR3 nucleotides: TGTGCCAGCAGTTTATCGAGGACAGCCTACGAGCAGTACTTC.

This clone has more than one count but fewer than ten. The chain has TRBV19 and TRBJ1-2; maybe TRBD1 (5 bases). Trimming took off 3 bases at V and 6 bases at J, with 17 bases between the two ends. The CDR3 is made up of 15 amino acids. CDR1 and CDR2 from the germline V gene are LNHDA and SQIVND (reference sequence). The CDR3 DNA sequence: TGTGCCAGTAGTATTCAACAGGTTAATATGGATGGCTACACCTTC. Translated: CASSIQQVNMDGYTF. The full variable domain, with the rest looked up from reference TRBV19 and TRBJ1-2, is DGGITQSPKYLFRKEGQNVTLSCEQNLNHDAMYWYRQDPGQGLRLIYYSQIVNDFQKGDIAEGYSVSREKKESFPLTVTSAQKNPTAFYLCASSIQQVNMDGYTFGSGTRLTVV.

This sequence joins TRBV11-2 and TRBJ1-3; D might be TRBD1 (5 bases). Trimming shortened V by 2 bases and J by 2 bases, and 16 bases separated the two germline ends. The CDR3 extends over 17 amino acids. Germline loops: CDR1 SGHAT, CDR2 FQNNGV. Here the CDR3 reads CASSLRAGPETGNTIYF. The DNA of the CDR3 is TGTGCCAGCAGCTTAAGGGCGGGGCCCGAAACTGGAAACACCATATATTTT.

This clone was found a few times. The chain is built from TRBV19 and TRBJ1-5; a weak D match, TRBD1 (6 bases). This CDR3 region has 14 residues. With 7 bases removed from V and 5 bases from J, the gap between germline ends came to 15 bases. CDR1 is LNHDA, CDR2 SQIVND, per germline (reference sequence). The CDR3 bases are TGTGCCAGTAATGAACAGGGTACCGATCAGCCCCAGCATTTT. The encoded protein is CASNEQGTDQPQHF. The whole variable domain, filled in from reference TRBV19 and TRBJ1-5, reads DGGITQSPKYLFRKEGQNVTLSCEQNLNHDAMYWYRQDPGQGLRLIYYSQIVNDFQKGDIAEGYSVSREKKESFPLTVTSAQKNPTAFYLCASNEQGTDQPQHFGDGTRLSIL.

This clone was recorded a few times. The chain employs TRBV6-5 and TRBJ1-1; D is possibly TRBD1 (6 bases). CDR1 and CDR2 (germline): MNHEY, SVGAGI. The CDR3 is made up of 13 amino acids. V dropped 2 bases and J dropped 3 bases, with 7 bases sitting between them. The CDR3: CASSYGGDTEAFF. CDR3 DNA: TGTGCCAGCAGTTACGGGGGCGACACTGAAGCTTTCTTT.

The chain couples TRBV18 to TRBJ1-5; 9 positions match TRBD1. The V segment lost 5 bases and the J segment 2 bases; nucleotides outside the gene matches: 7. Germline CDR1 is KGHSH and CDR2 is LQKENI. The CDR3 is 16 amino acids. The CDR3 here is CASSTRDRVGNQPQHF. The CDR3, as DNA: TGTGCCAGCTCAACTAGGGACAGGGTGGGCAATCAGCCCCAGCATTTT. Supplemented by reference TRBV18 and TRBJ1-5, the full variable domain reads NAGVMQNPRHLVRRRGQEARLRCSPMKGHSHVYWYRQLPEEGLKFMVYLQKENIIDESGMPKERFSAEFPKEGPSILRIQQVVRGDSAAYFCASSTRDRVGNQPQHFGDGTRLSIL.